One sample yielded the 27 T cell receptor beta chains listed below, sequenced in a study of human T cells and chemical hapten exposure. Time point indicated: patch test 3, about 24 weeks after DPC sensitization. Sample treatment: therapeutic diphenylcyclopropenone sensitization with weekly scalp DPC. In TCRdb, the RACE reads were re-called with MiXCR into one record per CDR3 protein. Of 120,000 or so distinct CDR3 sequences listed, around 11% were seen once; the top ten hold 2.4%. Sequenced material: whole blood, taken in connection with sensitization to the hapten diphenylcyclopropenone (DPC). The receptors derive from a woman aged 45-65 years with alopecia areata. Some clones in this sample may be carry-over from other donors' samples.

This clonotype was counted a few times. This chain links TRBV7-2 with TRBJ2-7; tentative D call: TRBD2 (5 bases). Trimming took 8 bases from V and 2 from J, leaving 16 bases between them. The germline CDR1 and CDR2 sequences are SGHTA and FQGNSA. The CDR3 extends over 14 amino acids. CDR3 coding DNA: TGTGCCAGCGTCGTAGGACTGGGCCCCTACGAGCAGTACTTC. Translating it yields CASVVGLGPYEQYF.

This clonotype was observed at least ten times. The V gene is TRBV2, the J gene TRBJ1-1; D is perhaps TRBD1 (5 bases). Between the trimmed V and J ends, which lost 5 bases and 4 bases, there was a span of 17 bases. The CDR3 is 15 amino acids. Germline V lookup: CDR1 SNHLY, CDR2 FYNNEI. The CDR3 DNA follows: TGTGCCAGCAGTCTAAACAATCTGGGGGGCACTGAAGCTTTCTTT. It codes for CASSLNNLGGTEAFF.

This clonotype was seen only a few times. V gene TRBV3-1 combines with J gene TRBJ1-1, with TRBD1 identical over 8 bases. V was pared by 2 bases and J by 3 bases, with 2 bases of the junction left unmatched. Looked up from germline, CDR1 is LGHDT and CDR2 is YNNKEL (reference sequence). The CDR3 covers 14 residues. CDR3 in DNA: TGTGCCAGCAGCCAACAGGGGGCTCACACTGAAGCTTTCTTT. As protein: CASSQQGAHTEAFF.

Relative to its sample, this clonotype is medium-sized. The CDR3 sequence: CASSFSTDTQYF. Written as DNA, the CDR3 is TGTGCCAGCAGTTTCTCGACAGATACGCAGTATTTT. The V and J genes are TRBV12-3 or TRBV12-4 and TRBJ2-3; D uncertain. This CDR3 is 12 amino acids long. Between the trimmed V and J ends, which lost 3 bases and 3 bases, there was a span of 4 bases.

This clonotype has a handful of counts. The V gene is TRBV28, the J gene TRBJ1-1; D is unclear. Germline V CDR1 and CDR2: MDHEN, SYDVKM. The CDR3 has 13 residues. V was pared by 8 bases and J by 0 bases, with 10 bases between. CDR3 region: CASEEVMNTEAFF. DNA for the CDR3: TGTGCCAGCGAGGAAGTCATGAACACTGAAGCTTTCTTT.

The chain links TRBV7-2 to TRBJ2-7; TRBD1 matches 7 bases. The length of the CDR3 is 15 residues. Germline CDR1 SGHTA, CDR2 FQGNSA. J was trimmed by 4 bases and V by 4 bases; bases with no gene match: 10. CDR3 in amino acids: CASSSPSGTAYEQYF. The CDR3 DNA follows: TGTGCCAGCAGCTCTCCCTCCGGGACAGCTTACGAGCAGTACTTC.

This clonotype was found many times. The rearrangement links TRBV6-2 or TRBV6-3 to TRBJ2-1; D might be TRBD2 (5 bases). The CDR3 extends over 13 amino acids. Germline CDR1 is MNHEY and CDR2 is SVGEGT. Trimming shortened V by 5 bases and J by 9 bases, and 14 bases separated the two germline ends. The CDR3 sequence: CASSQHGGSEQFF. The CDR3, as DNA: TGTGCCAGCAGTCAACACGGAGGAAGTGAGCAGTTCTTC.

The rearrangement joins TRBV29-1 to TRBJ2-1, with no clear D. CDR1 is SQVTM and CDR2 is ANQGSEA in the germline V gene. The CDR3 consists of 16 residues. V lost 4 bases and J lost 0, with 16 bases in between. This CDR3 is CSVVVLGKSSYNEQFF. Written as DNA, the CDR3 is TGCAGCGTTGTTGTGCTGGGCAAGAGCTCCTACAATGAGCAGTTCTTC.

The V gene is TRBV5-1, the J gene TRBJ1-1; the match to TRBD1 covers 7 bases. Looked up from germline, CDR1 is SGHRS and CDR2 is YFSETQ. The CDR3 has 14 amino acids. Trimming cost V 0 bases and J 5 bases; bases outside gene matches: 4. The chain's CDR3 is CASSLEQGRTEAFF. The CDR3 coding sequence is TGCGCCAGCAGCTTGGAACAGGGGCGGACTGAAGCTTTCTTT.

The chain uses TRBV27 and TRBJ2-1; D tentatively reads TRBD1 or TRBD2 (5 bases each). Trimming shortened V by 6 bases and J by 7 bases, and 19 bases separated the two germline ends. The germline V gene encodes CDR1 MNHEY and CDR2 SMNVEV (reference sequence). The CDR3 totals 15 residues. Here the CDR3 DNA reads TGTGCCAGCAGGCTAGGGAGAGGGGTCCCGAATGAGCAGTTCTTC. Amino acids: CASRLGRGVPNEQFF.

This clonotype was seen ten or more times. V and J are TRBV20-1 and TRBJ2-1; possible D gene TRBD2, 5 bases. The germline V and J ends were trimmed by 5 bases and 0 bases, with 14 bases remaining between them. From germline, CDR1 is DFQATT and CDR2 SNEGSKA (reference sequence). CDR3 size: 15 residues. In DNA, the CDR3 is TGCAGTGCTGATGGAGGTTTAAGCTCCTACAATGAGCAGTTCTTC. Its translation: CSADGGLSSYNEQFF.

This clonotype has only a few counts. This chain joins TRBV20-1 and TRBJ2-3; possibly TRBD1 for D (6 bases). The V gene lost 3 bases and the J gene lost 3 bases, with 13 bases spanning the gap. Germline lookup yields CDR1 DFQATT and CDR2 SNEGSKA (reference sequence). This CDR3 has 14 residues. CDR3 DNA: TGCAGTGCTAGGAGGGCAGGGGCGACAGATACGCAGTATTTT. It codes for CSARRAGATDTQYF.

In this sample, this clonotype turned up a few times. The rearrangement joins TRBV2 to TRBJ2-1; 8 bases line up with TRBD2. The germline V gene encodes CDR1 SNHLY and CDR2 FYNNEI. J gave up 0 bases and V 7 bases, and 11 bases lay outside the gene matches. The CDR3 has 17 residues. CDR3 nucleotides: TGTGCCAGCATCCTTCACGGGACTAGAGGCTCCTACAATGAGCAGTTCTTC. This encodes CASILHGTRGSYNEQFF.

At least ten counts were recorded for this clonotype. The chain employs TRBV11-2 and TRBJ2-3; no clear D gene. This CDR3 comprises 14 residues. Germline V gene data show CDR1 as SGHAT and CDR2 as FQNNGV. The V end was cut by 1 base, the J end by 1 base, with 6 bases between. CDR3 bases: TGTGCCAGCAGCTTAGTCGCTGGCACAGATACGCAGTATTTT. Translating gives CASSLVAGTDTQYF.

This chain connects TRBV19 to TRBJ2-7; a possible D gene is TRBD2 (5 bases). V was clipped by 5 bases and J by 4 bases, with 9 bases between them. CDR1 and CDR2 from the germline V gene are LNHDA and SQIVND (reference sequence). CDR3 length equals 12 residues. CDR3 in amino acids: CASSAGEYEQYF. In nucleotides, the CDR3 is TGTGCCAGTAGTGCCGGGGAATACGAGCAGTACTTC.

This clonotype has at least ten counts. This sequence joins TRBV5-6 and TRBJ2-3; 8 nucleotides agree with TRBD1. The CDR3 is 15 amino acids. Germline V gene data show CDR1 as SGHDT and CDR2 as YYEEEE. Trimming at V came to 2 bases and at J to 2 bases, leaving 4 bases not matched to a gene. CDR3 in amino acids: CASSFDRGYTDTQYF. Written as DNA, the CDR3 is TGTGCCAGCAGCTTCGACAGGGGATACACAGATACGCAGTATTTT. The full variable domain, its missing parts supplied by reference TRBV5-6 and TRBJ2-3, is DAGVTQSPTHLIKTRGQQVTLRCSPKSGHDTVSWYQQALGQGPQFIFQYYEEEERQRGNFPDRFSGHQFPNYSSELNVNALLLGDSALYLCASSFDRGYTDTQYFGPGTRLTVL.

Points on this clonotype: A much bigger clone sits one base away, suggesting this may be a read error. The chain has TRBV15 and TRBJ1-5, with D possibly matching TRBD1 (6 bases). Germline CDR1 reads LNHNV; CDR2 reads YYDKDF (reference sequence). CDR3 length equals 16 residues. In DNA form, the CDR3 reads TGTGCCCCCAGCCCAGGGGAGGTCGTAAGCAATCAGCCCCAGCATTTT. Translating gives CAPSPGEVVSNQPQHF.

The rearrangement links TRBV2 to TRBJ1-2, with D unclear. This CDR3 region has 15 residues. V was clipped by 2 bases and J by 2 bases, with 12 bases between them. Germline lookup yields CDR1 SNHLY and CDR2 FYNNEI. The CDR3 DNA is TGTGCCAGCAGTGAATTAGGGTTGGTGAACTATGGCTACACCTTC. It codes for CASSELGLVNYGYTF.

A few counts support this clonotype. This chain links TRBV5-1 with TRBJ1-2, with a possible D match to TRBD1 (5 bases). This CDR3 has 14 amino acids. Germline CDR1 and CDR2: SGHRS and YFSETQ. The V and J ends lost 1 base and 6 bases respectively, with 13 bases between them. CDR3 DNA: TGCGCCAGCAGCTTGAATGGGGGGATGGATGGCTACACCTTC. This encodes CASSLNGGMDGYTF.

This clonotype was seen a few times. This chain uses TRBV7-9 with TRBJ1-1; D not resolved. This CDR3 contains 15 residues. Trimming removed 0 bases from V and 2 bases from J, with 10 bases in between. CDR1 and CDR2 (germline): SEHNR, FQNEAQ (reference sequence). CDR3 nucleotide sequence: TGTGCCAGCAGCTTAGCTGCAGATCTTAACACTGAAGCTTTCTTT. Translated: CASSLAADLNTEAFF.

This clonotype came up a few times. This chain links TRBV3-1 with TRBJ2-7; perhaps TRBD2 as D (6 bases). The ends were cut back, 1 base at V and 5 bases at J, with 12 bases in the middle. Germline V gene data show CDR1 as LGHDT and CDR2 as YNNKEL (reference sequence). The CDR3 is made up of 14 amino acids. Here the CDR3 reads CASSQVGGTHEQYF. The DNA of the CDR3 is TGTGCCAGCAGCCAAGTAGGAGGGACCCACGAGCAGTACTTC.

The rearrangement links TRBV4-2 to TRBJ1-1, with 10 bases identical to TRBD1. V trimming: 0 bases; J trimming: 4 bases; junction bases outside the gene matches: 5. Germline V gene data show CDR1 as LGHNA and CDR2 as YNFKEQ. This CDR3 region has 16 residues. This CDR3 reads CASSQDRTGGRTEAFF. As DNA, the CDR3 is TGTGCCAGCAGCCAAGATCGGACAGGGGGACGCACTGAAGCTTTCTTT.

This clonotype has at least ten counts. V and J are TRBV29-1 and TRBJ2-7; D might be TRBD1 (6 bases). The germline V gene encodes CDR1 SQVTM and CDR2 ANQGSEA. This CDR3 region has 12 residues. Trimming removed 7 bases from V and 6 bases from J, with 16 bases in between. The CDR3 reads CSGRGGNGEQYF. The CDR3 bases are TGCAGCGGACGAGGGGGTAATGGCGAGCAGTACTTC.

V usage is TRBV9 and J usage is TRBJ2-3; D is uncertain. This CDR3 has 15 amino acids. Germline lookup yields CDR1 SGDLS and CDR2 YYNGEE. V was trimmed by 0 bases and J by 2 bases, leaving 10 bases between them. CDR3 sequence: CASSVVESSTDTQYF. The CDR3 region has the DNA TGTGCCAGCAGCGTAGTCGAGTCTTCCACAGATACGCAGTATTTT.

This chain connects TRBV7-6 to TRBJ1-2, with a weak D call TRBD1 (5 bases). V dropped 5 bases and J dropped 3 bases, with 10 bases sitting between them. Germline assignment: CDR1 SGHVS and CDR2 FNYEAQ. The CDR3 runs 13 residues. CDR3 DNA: TGTGCCAGCAGCCAGGGCGGGTACTATGGCTACACCTTC. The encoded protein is CASSQGGYYGYTF. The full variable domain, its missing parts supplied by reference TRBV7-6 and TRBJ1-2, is GAGVSQSPRYKVTKRGQDVALRCDPISGHVSLYWYRQALGQGPEFLTYFNYEAQQDKSGLPNDRFSAERPEGSISTLTIQRTEQRDSAMYRCASSQGGYYGYTFGSGTRLTVV.

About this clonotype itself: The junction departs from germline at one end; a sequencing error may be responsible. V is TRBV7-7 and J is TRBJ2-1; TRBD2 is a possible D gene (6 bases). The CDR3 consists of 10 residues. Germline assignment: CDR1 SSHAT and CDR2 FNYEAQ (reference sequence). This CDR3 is CASRWRELGF. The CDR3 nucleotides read TGTGCCAGCCGGTGGAGGGAACTGGGTTTC.

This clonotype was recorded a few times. The CDR3 nucleotides are TGTGCCAGCAGTCCCCCCACCGGGACAGGGGTATACGAGCAGTACTTC. This translates into CASSPPTGTGVYEQYF. This chain uses TRBV2 with TRBJ2-7; 10 positions match TRBD1. Germline V gives CDR1 SNHLY, CDR2 FYNNEI. The CDR3 has 16 residues. Trimming took 5 bases from V and 4 from J; bases not matched to a gene: 11.